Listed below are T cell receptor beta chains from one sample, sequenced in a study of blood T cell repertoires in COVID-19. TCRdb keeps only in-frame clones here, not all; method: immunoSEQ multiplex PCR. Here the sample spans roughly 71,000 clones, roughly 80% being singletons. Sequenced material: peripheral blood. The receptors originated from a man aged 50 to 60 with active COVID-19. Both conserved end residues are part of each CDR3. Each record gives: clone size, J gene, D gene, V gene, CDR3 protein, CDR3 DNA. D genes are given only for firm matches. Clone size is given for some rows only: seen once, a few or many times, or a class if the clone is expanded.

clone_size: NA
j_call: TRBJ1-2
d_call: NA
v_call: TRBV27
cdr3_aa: CASSLSSGFYGYTF
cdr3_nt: TGTGCCAGCAGTTTATCATCCGGGTTTTATGGCTACACCTTC

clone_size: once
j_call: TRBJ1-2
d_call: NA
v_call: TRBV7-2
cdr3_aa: CASSFGGSFGYTF
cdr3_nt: TGTGCCAGCAGCTTTGGGGGGAGCTTTGGCTACACCTTC

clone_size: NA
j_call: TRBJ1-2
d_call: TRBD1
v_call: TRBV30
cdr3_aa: CACPTDRNLGYTF
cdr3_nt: TGTGCCTGCCCGACGGACAGGAATCTAGGCTACACCTTC

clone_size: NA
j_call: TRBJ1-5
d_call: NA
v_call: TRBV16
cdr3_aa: CASSGLWADQPQHF
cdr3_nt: TGTGCCAGCAGCGGTTTGTGGGCTGATCAGCCCCAGCATTTT

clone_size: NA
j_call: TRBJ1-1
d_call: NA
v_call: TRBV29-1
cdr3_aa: CSARQSVNTEAFF
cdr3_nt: TGCAGCGCAAGACAGTCCGTGAACACTGAAGCTTTCTTT

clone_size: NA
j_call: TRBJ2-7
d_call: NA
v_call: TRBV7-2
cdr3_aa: CASSVTGHTYEQYF
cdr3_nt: TGTGCCAGCAGCGTAACAGGACACACCTACGAGCAGTACTTC

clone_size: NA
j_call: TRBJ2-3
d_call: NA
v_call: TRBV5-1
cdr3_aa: CASSQEGASTDTQYF
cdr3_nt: TGCGCCAGCAGCCAGGAGGGGGCCAGCACAGATACGCAGTATTTT

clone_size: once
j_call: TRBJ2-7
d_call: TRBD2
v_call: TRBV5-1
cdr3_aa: CASSLVGGSNEQYF
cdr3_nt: TGCGCCAGCAGCTTGGTGGGCGGGAGTAACGAGCAGTACTTC

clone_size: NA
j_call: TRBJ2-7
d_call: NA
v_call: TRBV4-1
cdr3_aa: CASSHAPEGEQYF
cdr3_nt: TGCGCCAGCAGCCACGCCCCCGAGGGAGAGCAGTACTTC

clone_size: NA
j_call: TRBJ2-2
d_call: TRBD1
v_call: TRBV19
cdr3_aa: CASSMGTGTTGELFF
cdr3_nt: TGTGCCAGTAGTATGGGGACAGGGACCACCGGGGAGCTGTTTTTT

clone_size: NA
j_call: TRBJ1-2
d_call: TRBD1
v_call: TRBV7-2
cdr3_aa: CASSDPGQGIYGYTF
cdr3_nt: TGTGCCAGCAGCGACCCGGGACAGGGGATCTATGGCTACACCTTC

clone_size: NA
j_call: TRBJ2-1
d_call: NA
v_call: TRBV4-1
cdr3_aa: CASSRGGEQFF
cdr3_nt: TGCGCCAGCAGCCGCGGTGGTGAGCAGTTCTTC

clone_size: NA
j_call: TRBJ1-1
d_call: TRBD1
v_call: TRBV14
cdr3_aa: CASSRDSFKAFF
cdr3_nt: TGTGCCAGCAGCCGGGACAGCTTTAAAGCTTTCTTT

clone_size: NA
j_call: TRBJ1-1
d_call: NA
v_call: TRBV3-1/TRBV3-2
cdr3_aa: CASSNRAQAGTEAFF
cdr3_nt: TGTGCCAGCAGCAACAGGGCCCAGGCTGGCACTGAAGCTTTCTTT

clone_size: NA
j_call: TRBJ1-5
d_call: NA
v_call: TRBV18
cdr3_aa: CASSPSGQPQHF
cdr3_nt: TGTGCCAGCTCACCTAGCGGTCAGCCCCAGCATTTT

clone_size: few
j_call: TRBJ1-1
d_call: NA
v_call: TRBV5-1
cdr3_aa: CASSLLSGMNTEAFF
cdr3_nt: TGCGCCAGCAGCTTGCTCTCCGGGATGAACACTGAAGCTTTCTTT

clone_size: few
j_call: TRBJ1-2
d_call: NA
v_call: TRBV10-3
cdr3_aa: CAISERPGDDYGYTF
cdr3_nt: TGTGCCATCAGTGAAAGGCCAGGGGATGACTATGGCTACACCTTC

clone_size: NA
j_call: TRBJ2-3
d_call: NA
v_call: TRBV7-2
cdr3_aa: CASSWYGYSTDTQYF
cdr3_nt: TGTGCCAGCAGCTGGTACGGGTATAGCACAGATACGCAGTATTTT

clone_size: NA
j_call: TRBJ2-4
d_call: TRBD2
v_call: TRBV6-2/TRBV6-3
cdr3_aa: CASSLLAGGSIQYF
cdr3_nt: TGTGCCAGCAGTTTGTTAGCGGGCGGCAGCATTCAGTACTTC

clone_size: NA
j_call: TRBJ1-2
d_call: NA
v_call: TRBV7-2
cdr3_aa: CASSLDRNRYGYTF
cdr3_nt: TGTGCCAGCAGCCTTGACAGGAACCGCTATGGCTACACCTTC

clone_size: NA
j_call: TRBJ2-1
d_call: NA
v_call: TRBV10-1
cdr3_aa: CASSGGSSYNEQFF
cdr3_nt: TGCGCCAGCAGTGGTGGGAGCTCCTACAATGAGCAGTTCTTC

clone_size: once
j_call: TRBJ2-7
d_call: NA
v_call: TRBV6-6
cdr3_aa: CASSYSSGWEQYF
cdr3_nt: TGTGCCAGCAGTTACTCGAGCGGTTGGGAGCAGTACTTC

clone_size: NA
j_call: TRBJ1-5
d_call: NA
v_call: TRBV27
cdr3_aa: CASSAAGGDQPQHF
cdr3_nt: TGTGCCAGCAGCGCCGCGGGGGGCGATCAGCCCCAGCATTTT

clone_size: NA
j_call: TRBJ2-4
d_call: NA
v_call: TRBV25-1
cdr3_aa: CASSEGGKAKNIQYF
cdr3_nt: TGTGCCAGCAGTGAAGGCGGGAAAGCCAAAAACATTCAGTACTTC

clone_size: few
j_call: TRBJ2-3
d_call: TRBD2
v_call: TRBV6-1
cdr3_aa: CASSDTSGGADTQYF
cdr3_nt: TGTGCCAGCAGTGATACTAGCGGGGGGGCAGATACGCAGTATTTT

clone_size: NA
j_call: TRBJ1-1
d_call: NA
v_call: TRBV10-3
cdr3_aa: CAISDQTRGGTEAFF
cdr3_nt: TGTGCCATCAGTGACCAGACCCGGGGAGGGACTGAAGCTTTCTTT

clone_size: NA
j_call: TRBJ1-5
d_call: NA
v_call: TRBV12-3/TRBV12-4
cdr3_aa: CASRNRGNQPQHF
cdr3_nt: TGTGCCAGCAGAAACAGGGGCAATCAGCCCCAGCATTTT

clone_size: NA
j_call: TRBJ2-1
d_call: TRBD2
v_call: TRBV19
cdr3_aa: CASRTLAGGNNEQFF
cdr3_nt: TGTGCCAGTAGGACTCTAGCGGGAGGGAACAATGAGCAGTTCTTC

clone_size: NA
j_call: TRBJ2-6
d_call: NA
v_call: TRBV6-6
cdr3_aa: CAPGVVGANVLTF
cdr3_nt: TGTGCCCCAGGGGTAGTTGGGGCCAACGTCCTGACTTTC

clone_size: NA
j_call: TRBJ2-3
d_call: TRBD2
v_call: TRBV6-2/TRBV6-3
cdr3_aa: CASSYVLAGPHF
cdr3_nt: TGTGCCAGCAGTTACGTGCTAGCGGGGCCACATTTT

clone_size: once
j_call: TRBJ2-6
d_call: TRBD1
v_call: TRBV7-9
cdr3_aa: CASSLLQGASSGANVLTF
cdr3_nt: TGTGCCAGCAGCTTATTACAGGGGGCAAGTTCTGGGGCCAACGTCCTGACTTTC

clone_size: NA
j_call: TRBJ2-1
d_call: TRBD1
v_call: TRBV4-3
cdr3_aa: CASSQDRGQSYNEQFF
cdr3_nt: TGCGCCAGCAGCCAAGACCGGGGACAGAGCTACAATGAGCAGTTCTTC

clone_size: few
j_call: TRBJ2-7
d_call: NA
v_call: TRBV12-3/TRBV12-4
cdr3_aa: CASSFRSSYEQYF
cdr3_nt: TGTGCCAGCAGTTTTAGGAGTTCCTACGAGCAGTACTTC

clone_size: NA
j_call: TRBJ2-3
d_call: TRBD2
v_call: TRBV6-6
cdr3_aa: CASAGLAGADTQYF
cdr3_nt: TGTGCCAGCGCGGGACTAGCGGGAGCGGATACGCAGTATTTT

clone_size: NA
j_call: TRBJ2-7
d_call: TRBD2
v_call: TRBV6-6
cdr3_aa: CASSYYSGTYEQYF
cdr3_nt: TGTGCCAGCAGTTACTATAGCGGGACTTACGAGCAGTACTTC

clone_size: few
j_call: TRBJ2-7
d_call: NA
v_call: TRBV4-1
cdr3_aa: CASSLRQAGGEQYF
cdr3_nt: TGCGCCAGCAGCCTTAGACAGGCCGGCGGCGAGCAGTACTTC

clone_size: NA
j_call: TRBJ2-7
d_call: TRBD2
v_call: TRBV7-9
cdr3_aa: CASSSDLGLAGYEQYF
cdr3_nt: TGTGCCAGCAGCTCCGATCTGGGCCTAGCGGGTTACGAGCAGTACTTC

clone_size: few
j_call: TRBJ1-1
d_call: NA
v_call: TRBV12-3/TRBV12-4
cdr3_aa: CASSLGGLAFF
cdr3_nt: TGTGCCAGCAGTTTGGGGGGGCTGGCTTTCTTT

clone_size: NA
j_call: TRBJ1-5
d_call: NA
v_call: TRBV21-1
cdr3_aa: CASIESDRPNQPQHF
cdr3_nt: TGTGCCAGCATCGAGAGCGACAGACCCAATCAGCCCCAGCATTTT

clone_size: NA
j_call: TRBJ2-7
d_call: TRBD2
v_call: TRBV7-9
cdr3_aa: CASSGGTSGSYEQYF
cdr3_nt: TGTGCCAGCAGCGGCGGGACTAGCGGCTCCTACGAGCAGTACTTC

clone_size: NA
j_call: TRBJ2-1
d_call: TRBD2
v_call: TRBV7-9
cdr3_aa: CASSLAGGRNEQFF
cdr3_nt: TGTGCCAGCAGCCTAGCGGGAGGGAGGAATGAGCAGTTCTTC

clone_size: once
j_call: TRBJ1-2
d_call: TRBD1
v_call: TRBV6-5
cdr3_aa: CASRSGGSYGYTF
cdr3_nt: TGTGCCAGCAGATCAGGGGGCAGCTATGGCTACACCTTC

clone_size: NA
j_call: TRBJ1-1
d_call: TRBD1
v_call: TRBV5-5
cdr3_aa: CASSSSFTGTATEAFF
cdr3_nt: TGTGCCAGCAGCTCAAGCTTCACCGGGACAGCCACTGAAGCTTTCTTT

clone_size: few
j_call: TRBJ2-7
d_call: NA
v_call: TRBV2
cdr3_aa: CASSPDTDYEQYF
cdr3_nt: TGTGCCAGCAGCCCGGACACGGACTACGAGCAGTACTTC

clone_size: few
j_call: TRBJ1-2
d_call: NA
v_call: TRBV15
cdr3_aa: CATSRDYAGETNYGYTF
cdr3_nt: TGTGCCACCAGCAGAGACTACGCAGGGGAGACTAACTATGGCTACACCTTC

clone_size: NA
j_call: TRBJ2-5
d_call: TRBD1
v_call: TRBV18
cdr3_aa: CASSSGQSVETQYF
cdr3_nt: TGTGCCAGCTCCTCGGGACAGAGCGTAGAGACCCAGTACTTC

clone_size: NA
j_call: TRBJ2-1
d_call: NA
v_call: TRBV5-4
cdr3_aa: CASSRTAHNEQFF
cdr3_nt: TGTGCCAGCAGCCGGACAGCCCACAATGAGCAGTTCTTC

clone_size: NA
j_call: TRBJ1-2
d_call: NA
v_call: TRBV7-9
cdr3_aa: CASSLSGGRGYTF
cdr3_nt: TGTGCCAGCAGCTTATCGGGGGGAAGGGGCTACACCTTC

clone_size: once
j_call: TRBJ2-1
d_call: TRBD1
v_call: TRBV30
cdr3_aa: CAWSPGAQGGQFF
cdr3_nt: TGTGCCTGGAGTCCGGGAGCACAGGGGGGTCAGTTCTTC

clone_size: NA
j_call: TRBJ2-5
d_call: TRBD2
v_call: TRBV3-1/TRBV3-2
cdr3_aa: CASSPEGLAGGPQETQYF
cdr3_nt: TGTGCCAGCAGCCCCGAGGGTTTAGCGGGGGGCCCACAAGAGACCCAGTACTTC

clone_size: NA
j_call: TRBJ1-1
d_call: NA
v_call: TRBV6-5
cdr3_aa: CASSYSTASDEAFF
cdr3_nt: TGTGCCAGCAGTTACTCGACAGCATCTGATGAAGCTTTCTTT

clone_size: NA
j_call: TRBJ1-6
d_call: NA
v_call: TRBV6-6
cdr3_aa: CASHLGRGRPPLHF
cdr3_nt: TGTGCCAGCCATCTGGGCCGGGGGAGACCACCCCTCCACTTT

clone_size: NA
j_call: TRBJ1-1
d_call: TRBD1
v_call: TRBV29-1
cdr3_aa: CSGGQSNTEAFF
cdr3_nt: TGCAGCGGGGGACAGAGTAACACTGAAGCTTTCTTT

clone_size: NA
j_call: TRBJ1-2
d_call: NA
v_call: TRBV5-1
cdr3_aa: CASSLSDRRYTF
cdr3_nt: TGCGCCAGCAGCCTTTCCGACAGGCGCTACACCTTC